The 4 T cell receptor beta chains below come from one sample, sequenced in a study of blood T cells in healthy people across ages. A J-beta primer mix and a sample-barcoded 5' primer were used in a second PCR of about 7 to 12 cycles. In TCRdb, the 5' RACE reads were re-called with MiXCR into one record per CDR3 protein. The table records around 620,000 distinct CDR3 sequences, roughly 29% of them present only once. Sequenced material: blood. The receptors originated from a woman aged 70-85 years in good health.

The chain joins TRBV5-1 to TRBJ2-5; 8 bases are a match to TRBD2. The CDR3 loop spans 14 amino acids. Germline V gene lookup returns CDR1 SGHRS and CDR2 YFSETQ. J gave up 5 bases and V 4 bases, and 7 bases lay outside the gene matches. The CDR3 nucleotides are TGCGCCAGCAGCCGCGGGACTAGGGGGGAGACCCAGTACTTC. Protein sequence: CASSRGTRGETQYF.

The rearrangement links TRBV4-3 to TRBJ2-1, with 8 bases fitting TRBD2. In germline, CDR1 is LGHNA, CDR2 YSLEER. After removal of 1 base from V and 4 bases from J, the junction contained 3 bases not matched to a gene. This CDR3 comprises 15 residues. The CDR3: CASSQVTGGYNEQFF. The CDR3 coding sequence is TGCGCCAGCAGCCAAGTTACGGGGGGGTACAATGAGCAGTTCTTC.

The chain links TRBV30 to TRBJ2-7, with no clear D. The germline CDR1 and CDR2 sequences are GTSNPN and SVGIG (reference sequence). V gave up 4 bases and J gave up 0 bases, with 7 bases separating them. The CDR3 extends over 12 amino acids. The CDR3 sequence: CAWMRSSYEQYF. CDR3 nucleotide sequence: TGTGCCTGGATGCGTAGCTCCTACGAGCAGTACTTC.

The rearrangement joins TRBV7-4 to TRBJ1-1; maybe TRBD1 (5 bases). This CDR3 spans 15 amino acids. With 5 bases removed from V and 0 bases from J, the gap between germline ends came to 13 bases. From germline, CDR1 is SGHVT and CDR2 SQSDAQ. CDR3 residues: CASSGPRVMNTEAFF. The DNA of the CDR3 is TGTGCCAGCAGCGGACCCAGGGTGATGAACACTGAAGCTTTCTTT.